This T cell receptor beta chain is drawn from a study of CD8 T cells in ankylosing spondylitis (dated by TCRdb to the late 2010s). For context, the study as a whole: T cell receptor beta repertoires were profiled in healthy donors and ankylosing spondylitis patients so that disease-linked TCR variants could be found. The whole study cohort included 95 to 130 healthy donors and about two dozen ankylosing spondylitis patients. Samples of peripheral blood were taken, and for ankylosing spondylitis patients, synovial fluid was collected as well. Broader findings and caveats from the paper: Blood from ankylosing spondylitis patients appeared to be characterized by a TCR beta motif composed of several highly homologous amino acid variants. According to the report, matched synovial fluid samples from ankylosing spondylitis patients were significantly enriched for the disease-linked clones. In peripheral blood, the disease-linked clones were found at relatively low frequencies and had a CD8+ phenotype. Some motif variants were previously reported in synovial fluid and blood of reactive arthritis patients, suggesting common disease-initiation mechanisms.

The listed sequencing device is Illumina HiSeq 2500. Quantitative 5'-RACE with molecular barcodes was the method used to prepare the TCR beta libraries. In the source study's methods: Disease-linked TCR variants were identified with a new computational method built on a probabilistic model of VDJ rearrangement. TCRdb reanalyzed the raw reads on its own, using fastp at Q25 for trimming and MiXCR for clone calling, and kept in-frame beta chains. Rows are combined by CDR3 protein, so each entry shows the most common genes and DNA. The V and J calls were not made by the authors but by TCRdb's processing. This sample comprises around 450,000 distinct CDR3 sequences, roughly 26% of them detected only once. The top ten clones comprise roughly 0.8% of the sample. V is cut back by 4 bases and J by 4 bases, with 7 bases in the junction unmatched. CDR1 is given as WNHNN and CDR2 as SYGVQD, both from the germline V gene (reference sequence). The CDR3 runs 16 residues from the cysteine to the phenylalanine. Just CDR3 DNA is preserved here, 48 bases in frame from base 1.

Points on this clonotype: Its antigen has not been determined. The record has no base qualities; no much larger clone is one base away.

The receptor chain draws on TRBV10-1 and TRBJ2-1, and TRBD2 aligns with 10 junction nucleotides. Source material: blood, either unsorted or a sorted T cell fraction (not recorded which). This receptor was obtained from a male donor with ankylosing spondylitis. The base sequence is TGCGCCAGCAGTGCAGCGGGAGGGGTACGATACAATGAGCAGTTCTTC. The encoded protein is CASSAAGGVRYNEQFF.